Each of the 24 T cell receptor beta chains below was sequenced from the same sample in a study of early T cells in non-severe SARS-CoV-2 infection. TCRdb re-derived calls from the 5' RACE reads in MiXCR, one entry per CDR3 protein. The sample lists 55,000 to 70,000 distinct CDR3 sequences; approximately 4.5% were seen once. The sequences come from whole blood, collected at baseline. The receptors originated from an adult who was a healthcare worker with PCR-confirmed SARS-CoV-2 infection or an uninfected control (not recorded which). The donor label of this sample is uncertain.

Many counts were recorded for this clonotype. The CDR3 reads CSASNPQGNTGELFF. CDR3 DNA sequence: TGCAGTGCTAGCAACCCACAGGGGAACACCGGGGAGCTGTTTTTT. The genes are TRBV20-1 and TRBJ2-2, with TRBD1 as a possible D gene (6 bases). The CDR3 consists of 15 residues. Germline CDR1 reads DFQATT; CDR2 reads SNEGSKA (reference sequence). The V and J ends lost 3 bases and 1 base respectively, with 12 bases between them.

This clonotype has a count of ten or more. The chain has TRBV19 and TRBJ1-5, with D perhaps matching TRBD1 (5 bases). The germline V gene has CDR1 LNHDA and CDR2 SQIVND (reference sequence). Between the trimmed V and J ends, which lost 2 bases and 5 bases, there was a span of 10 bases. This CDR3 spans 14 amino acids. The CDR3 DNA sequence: TGTGCCAGTAGTATAAAGGGAGGGGATCAGCCCCAGCATTTT. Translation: CASSIKGGDQPQHF. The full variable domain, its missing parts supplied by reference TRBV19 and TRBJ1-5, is DGGITQSPKYLFRKEGQNVTLSCEQNLNHDAMYWYRQDPGQGLRLIYYSQIVNDFQKGDIAEGYSVSREKKESFPLTVTSAQKNPTAFYLCASSIKGGDQPQHFGDGTRLSIL.

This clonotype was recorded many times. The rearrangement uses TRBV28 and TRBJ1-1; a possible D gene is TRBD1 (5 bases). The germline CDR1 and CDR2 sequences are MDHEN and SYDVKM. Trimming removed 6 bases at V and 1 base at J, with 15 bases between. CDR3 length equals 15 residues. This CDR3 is CASSPWETGNTEAFF. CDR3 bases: TGTGCCAGCAGCCCGTGGGAAACAGGGAACACTGAAGCTTTCTTT.

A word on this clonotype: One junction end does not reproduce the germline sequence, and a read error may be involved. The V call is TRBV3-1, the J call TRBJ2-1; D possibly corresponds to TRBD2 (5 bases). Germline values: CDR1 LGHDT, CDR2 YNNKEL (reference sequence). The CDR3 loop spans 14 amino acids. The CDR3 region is CASASYGENNEQIF. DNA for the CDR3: TGTGCCAGTGCTAGCTACGGTGAGAACAATGAGCAGATCTTC.

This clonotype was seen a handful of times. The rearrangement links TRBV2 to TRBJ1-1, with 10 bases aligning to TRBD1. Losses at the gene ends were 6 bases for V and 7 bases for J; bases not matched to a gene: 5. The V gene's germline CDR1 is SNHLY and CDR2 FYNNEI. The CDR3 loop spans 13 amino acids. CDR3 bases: TGTGCCAGCAGGACAGGGGGCTGGGATGAAGCTTTCTTT. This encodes CASRTGGWDEAFF.

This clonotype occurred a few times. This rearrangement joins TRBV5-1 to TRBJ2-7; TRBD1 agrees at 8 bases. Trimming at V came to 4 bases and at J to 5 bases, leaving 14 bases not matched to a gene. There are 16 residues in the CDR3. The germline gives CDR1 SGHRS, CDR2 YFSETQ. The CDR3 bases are TGCGCCAGCAGCCCCAGGGCAGGGCAGGGGGCCCACGAGCAGTACTTC. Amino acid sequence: CASSPRAGQGAHEQYF. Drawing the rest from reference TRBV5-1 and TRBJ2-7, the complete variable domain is KAGVTQTPRYLIKTRGQQVTLSCSPISGHRSVSWYQQTPGQGLQFLFEYFSETQRNKGNFPGRFSGRQFSNSRSEMNVSTLELGDSALYLCASSPRAGQGAHEQYFGPGTRLTVT.

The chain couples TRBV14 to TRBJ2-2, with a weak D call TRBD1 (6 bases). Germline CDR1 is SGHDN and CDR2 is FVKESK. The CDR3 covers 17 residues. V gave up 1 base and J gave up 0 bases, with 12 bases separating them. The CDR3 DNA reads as TGTGCCAGCAGCCAAGCGGTCTACAGGGCGAACACCGGGGAGCTGTTTTTT. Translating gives CASSQAVYRANTGELFF. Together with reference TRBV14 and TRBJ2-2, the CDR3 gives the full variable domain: EAGVTQFPSHSVIEKGQTVTLRCDPISGHDNLYWYRRVMGKEIKFLLHFVKESKQDESGMPNNRFLAERTGGTYSTLKVQPAELEDSGVYFCASSQAVYRANTGELFFGEGSRLTVL.

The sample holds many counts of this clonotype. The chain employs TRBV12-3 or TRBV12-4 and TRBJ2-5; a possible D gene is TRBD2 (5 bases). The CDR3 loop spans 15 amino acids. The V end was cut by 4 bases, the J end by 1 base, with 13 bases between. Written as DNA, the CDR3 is TGTGCCAGCAGTTCGACGACTACGGTCCAAGAGACCCAGTACTTC. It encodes CASSSTTTVQETQYF.

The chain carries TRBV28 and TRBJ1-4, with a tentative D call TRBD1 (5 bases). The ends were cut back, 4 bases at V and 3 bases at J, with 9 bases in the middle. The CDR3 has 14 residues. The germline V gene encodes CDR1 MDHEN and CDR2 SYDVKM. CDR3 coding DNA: TGTGCCAGCAGTTGGAGACAGCCTAATGAAAAACTGTTTTTT. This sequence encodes CASSWRQPNEKLFF.

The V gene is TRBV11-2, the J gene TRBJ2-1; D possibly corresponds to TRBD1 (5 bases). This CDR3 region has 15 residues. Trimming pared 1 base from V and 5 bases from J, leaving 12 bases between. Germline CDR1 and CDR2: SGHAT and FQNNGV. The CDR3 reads CASSLGSAGHNEQFF. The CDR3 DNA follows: TGTGCCAGCAGCTTAGGATCGGCAGGGCACAATGAGCAGTTCTTC.

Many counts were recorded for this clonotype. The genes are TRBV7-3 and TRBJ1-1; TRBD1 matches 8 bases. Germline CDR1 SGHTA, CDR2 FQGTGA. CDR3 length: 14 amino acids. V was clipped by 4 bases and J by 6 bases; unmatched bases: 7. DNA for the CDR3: TGTGCCAGCAGCTCCGGACAGGGCAGCGCTGAAGCTTTCTTT. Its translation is CASSSGQGSAEAFF.

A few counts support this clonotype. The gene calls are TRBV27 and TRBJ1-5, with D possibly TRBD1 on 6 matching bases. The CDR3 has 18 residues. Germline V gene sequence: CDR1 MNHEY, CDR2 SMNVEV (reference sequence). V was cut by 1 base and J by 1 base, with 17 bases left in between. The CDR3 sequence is CASSLYGGGQLSNQPQHF. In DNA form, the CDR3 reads TGTGCCAGCAGTTTATACGGGGGCGGTCAACTGAGCAATCAGCCCCAGCATTTT.

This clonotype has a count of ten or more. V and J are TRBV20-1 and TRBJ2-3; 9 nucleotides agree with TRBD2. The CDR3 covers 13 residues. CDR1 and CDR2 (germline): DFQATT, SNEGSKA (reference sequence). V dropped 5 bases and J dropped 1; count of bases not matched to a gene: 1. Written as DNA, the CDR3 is TGCAGTGCTTCTAGCGGGGGCACAGATACGCAGTATTTT. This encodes CSASSGGTDTQYF.

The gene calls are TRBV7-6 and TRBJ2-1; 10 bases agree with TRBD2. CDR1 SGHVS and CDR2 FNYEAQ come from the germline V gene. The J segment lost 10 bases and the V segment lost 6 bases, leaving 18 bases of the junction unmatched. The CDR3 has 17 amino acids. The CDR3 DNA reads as TGTGCCAGCAGTTTTACCCATGAGCGGGGGGGCCGTTCCGAGCAGTTCTTC. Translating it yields CASSFTHERGGRSEQFF.

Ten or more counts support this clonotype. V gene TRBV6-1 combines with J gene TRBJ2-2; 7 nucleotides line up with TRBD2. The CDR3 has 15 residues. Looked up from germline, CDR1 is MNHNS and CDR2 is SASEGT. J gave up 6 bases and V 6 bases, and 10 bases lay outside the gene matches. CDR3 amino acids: CASSGQPAGAGELFF. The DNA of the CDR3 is TGTGCCAGCAGCGGACAACCCGCGGGGGCCGGGGAGCTGTTTTTT.

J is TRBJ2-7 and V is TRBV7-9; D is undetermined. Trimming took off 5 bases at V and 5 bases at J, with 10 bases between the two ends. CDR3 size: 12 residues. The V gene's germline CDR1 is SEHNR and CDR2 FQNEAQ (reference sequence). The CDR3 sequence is CASSPRGDEQYF. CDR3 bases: TGTGCCAGCAGCCCGCGAGGCGACGAGCAGTACTTC.

As DNA, the CDR3 is TGTGCCAGCTCACCACCGGGGGGGGCAATCACAGATACGCAGTATTTT. Translation: CASSPPGGAITDTQYF. V usage is TRBV18 and J usage is TRBJ2-3; D perhaps matches TRBD2 (7 bases). This CDR3 comprises 16 residues. Trimming stripped 0 bases from V and 2 bases from J, with 12 bases between. CDR1 and CDR2 from the germline V gene are KGHSH and LQKENI.

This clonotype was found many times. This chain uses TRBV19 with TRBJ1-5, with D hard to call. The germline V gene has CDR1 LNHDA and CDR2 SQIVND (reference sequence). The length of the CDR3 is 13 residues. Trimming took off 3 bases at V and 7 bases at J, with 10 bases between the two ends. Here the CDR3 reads CASSMRPGQPQHF. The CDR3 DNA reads TGTGCCAGTAGTATGCGTCCGGGACAGCCCCAGCATTTT.

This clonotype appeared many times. The CDR3 is CSARVVVEQYF. The DNA for the CDR3 is TGCAGTGCTAGAGTGGTTGTCGAGCAGTACTTC. The genes are TRBV20-1 and TRBJ2-7, with D unresolved. Trimming removed 1 base from V and 6 bases from J, with 7 bases in between. This CDR3 is built from 11 residues. Germline lookup yields CDR1 DFQATT and CDR2 SNEGSKA (reference sequence).

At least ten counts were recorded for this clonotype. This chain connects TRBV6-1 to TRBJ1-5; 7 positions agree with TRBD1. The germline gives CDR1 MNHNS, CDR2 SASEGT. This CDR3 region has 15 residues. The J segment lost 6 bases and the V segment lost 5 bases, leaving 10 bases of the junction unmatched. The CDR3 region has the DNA TGTGCCAGCAGTCGTTACAGGGGACGCGTTCAGCCCCAGCATTTT. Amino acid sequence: CASSRYRGRVQPQHF.

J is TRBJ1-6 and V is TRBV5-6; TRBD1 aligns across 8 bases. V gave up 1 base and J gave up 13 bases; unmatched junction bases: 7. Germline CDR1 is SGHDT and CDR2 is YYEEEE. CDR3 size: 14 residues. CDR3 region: CASSLSRGHLPLHF. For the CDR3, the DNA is TGTGCCAGCAGCTTGAGCAGGGGGCATCTCCCCCTCCACTTT.

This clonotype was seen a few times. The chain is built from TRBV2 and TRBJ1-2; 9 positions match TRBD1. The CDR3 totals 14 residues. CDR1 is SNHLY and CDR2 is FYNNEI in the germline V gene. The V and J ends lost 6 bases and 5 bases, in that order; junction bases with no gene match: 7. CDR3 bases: TGTGCCAGCAGGGCCGGGACAGGGACTTATGGCTACACCTTC. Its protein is CASRAGTGTYGYTF.

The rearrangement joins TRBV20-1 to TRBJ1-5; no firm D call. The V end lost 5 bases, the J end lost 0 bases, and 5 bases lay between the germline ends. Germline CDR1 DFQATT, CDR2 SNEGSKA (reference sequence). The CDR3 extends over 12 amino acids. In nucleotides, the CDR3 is TGCAGTGCTCCAGATAGCAATCAGCCCCAGCATTTT. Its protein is CSAPDSNQPQHF.

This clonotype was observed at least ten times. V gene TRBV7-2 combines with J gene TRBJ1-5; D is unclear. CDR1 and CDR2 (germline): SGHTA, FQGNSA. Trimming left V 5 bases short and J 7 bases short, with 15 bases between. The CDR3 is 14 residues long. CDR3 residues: CASSHRAQGQPQHF. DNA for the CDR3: TGTGCCAGCAGCCACCGGGCCCAAGGCCAGCCCCAGCATTTT. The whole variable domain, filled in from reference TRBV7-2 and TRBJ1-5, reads GAGVSQSPSNKVTEKGKDVELRCDPISGHTALYWYRQSLGQGLEFLIYFQGNSAPDKSGLPSDRFSAERTGGSVSTLTIQRTQQEDSAVYLCASSHRAQGQPQHFGDGTRLSIL.